This passage covers 7 T cell receptor beta chains from one sample sequenced in a study of regulatory T cells in long-lasting Graves disease. The sample's time point: newly diagnosed GD, antithyroid drugs for less than 3 months. Generation of the TCR library employed RNA extracted from PBMCs. Combining iRepertoire HTBI primers with Arm-PCR of CDR3 regions, the authors built TCR beta libraries. TCRdb re-derived calls from the multiplex PCR reads in MiXCR, one entry per CDR3 protein. The sample lists around 500,000 distinct CDR3 sequences; about 12% were seen once. Separately, the same data were catalogued under a study of T cells in Graves' hyperthyroidism and ophthalmopathy.

The material sequenced was peripheral blood mononuclear cells (PBMCs), taken at new diagnosis, from a patient treated with antithyroid drugs. The receptors derive from a woman under 40 with Graves disease.

Ten or more counts support this clonotype. This chain connects TRBV7-2 to TRBJ1-6, with TRBD1 as a possible D gene (5 bases). Germline CDR1 reads SGHTA; CDR2 reads FQGNSA. This CDR3 is 16 amino acids long. V lost 4 bases to trimming and J lost 9 bases, with 19 bases between them. CDR3 nucleotide sequence: TGTGCCAGCAGCTCACCTATTGAGGGGATCGGTTCACCCCTCCACTTT. Its translation: CASSSPIEGIGSPLHF.

This clonotype was picked up many times. The rearrangement links TRBV11-2 to TRBJ1-1; tentative D call: TRBD1 (6 bases). The CDR3 has 15 residues. Trimming took off 1 base at V and 2 bases at J, with 11 bases between the two ends. Germline loops: CDR1 SGHAT, CDR2 FQNNGV. Here the CDR3 reads CASSLGAGTNTEAFF. The CDR3 DNA is TGTGCCAGCAGCTTAGGTGCGGGGACAAACACTGAAGCTTTCTTT. Supplemented by reference TRBV11-2 and TRBJ1-1, the full variable domain reads EAGVAQSPRYKIIEKRQSVAFWCNPISGHATLYWYQQILGQGPKLLIQFQNNGVVDDSQLPKDRFSAERLKGVDSTLKIQPAKLEDSAVYLCASSLGAGTNTEAFFGQGTRLTVV.

The chain couples TRBV30 to TRBJ2-5; 8 bases are a match to TRBD2. The CDR3 extends over 14 amino acids. With V trimmed by 6 bases and J by 4 bases, 10 bases remained unmatched. The germline V gene encodes CDR1 GTSNPN and CDR2 SVGIG (reference sequence). CDR3 residues: CACLLAGGGETQYF. The CDR3 DNA is TGTGCCTGTCTGTTGGCGGGAGGTGGAGAGACCCAGTACTTC.

This clonotype has ten or more counts. V and J are TRBV19 and TRBJ1-5; D possibly corresponds to TRBD1 (5 bases). With 6 bases removed from V and 2 bases from J, the gap between germline ends came to 14 bases. Germline V gene data show CDR1 as LNHDA and CDR2 as SQIVND (reference sequence). This CDR3 has 15 amino acids. CDR3 loop: CASRDTGAGNQPQHF. The DNA for the CDR3 is TGTGCCAGTAGGGATACTGGGGCTGGCAATCAGCCCCAGCATTTT.

This clonotype appeared many times. This chain uses TRBV28 with TRBJ1-2; D remains unclear. Germline V gene sequence: CDR1 MDHEN, CDR2 SYDVKM. Trimming pared 3 bases from V and 2 bases from J, leaving 10 bases between. The CDR3 length is 14 residues. The CDR3 DNA follows: TGTGCCAGCAGTTTGGCAGTACCAAACTATGGCTACACCTTC. Translated: CASSLAVPNYGYTF.

The rearrangement links TRBV7-9 to TRBJ2-1, with 11 bases that match TRBD2. CDR1 SEHNR and CDR2 FQNEAQ come from the germline V gene (reference sequence). The CDR3 has 15 residues. The J segment lost 12 bases and the V segment lost 1 base, leaving 8 bases of the junction unmatched. The CDR3 here is CASSLGLAGGVGQFF. The DNA for the CDR3 is TGTGCCAGCAGCTTAGGGCTAGCGGGAGGAGTTGGGCAGTTCTTC.

This clonotype was seen ten or more times. CDR3 amino acids: CSAQGGRDPNQPQHF. The CDR3, as DNA: TGCAGTGCCCAGGGTGGCAGGGACCCGAATCAGCCCCAGCATTTT. The chain joins TRBV20-1 to TRBJ1-5; perhaps TRBD1 as D (5 bases). Trimming shortened V by 6 bases and J by 4 bases, and 19 bases separated the two germline ends. Germline V gene sequence: CDR1 DFQATT, CDR2 SNEGSKA (reference sequence). This CDR3 comprises 15 residues.